The rows below give T cell receptor beta chains drawn from one sample of a study of tumor-infiltrating lymphocytes in primary liver carcinoma. TCRdb passed the multiplex PCR reads through MiXCR, listing each CDR3 protein once. The sample lists 99,000 or so distinct CDR3 sequences; 80% to 85% were seen once. Sequenced input: liver tumor tissue from sampling region 3. All receptors come from a man between 40 and 49 years old with primary liver carcinoma and hepatitis B virus infection. The CDR3 runs from the conserved cysteine through the conserved F or W. Fields, in order: clone size, D gene, J gene, V gene, CDR3 protein, CDR3 DNA. A D gene is named only where the DNA matches it firmly. Expanded clones are given a class, and other clones once, few, many or no size at all.

abundance: -; d_gene: -; j_gene: TRBJ1-1; v_gene: TRBV6-2/TRBV6-3; CDR3aa: CANSYSPYRVGTEAFF; CDR3nt: TGTGCAAACAGTTACTCACCTTACAGGGTGGGGACTGAAGCTTTCTTT
abundance: -; d_gene: -; j_gene: TRBJ1-5; v_gene: TRBV29-1; CDR3aa: CSVDKGPHDQPQHF; CDR3nt: TGCAGCGTTGATAAGGGACCCCACGATCAGCCGCAGCATTTT
abundance: -; d_gene: -; j_gene: TRBJ2-1; v_gene: TRBV12-5; CDR3aa: CAGGTGLSYIEQFF; CDR3nt: TGTGCTGGTGGAACAGGGTTGTCCTACATTGAGCAGTTCTTC
abundance: -; d_gene: -; j_gene: TRBJ2-2; v_gene: TRBV6-9; CDR3aa: CDSARMDTGELFF; CDR3nt: TGTGACAGCGCCAGGATGGACACCGGGGAGCTGTTTTTT
abundance: -; d_gene: -; j_gene: TRBJ1-2; v_gene: TRBV7-9; CDR3aa: CASSPPWIDYGYTF; CDR3nt: TGTGCCAGCAGTCCTCCCTGGATAGACTATGGATACACCTTC
abundance: -; d_gene: -; j_gene: TRBJ2-1; v_gene: TRBV5-1; CDR3aa: CAGSLGTGSYNEQFF; CDR3nt: TGCGCCGGCAGCTTGGGAACAGGGTCATACAATGAGCAGTTCTTC
abundance: -; d_gene: -; j_gene: TRBJ2-5; v_gene: TRBV9; CDR3aa: CASSSRTNQEIQYF; CDR3nt: TGTGCCAGCAGCTCAAGGACTAACCAAGAGATCCAGTACTTC
abundance: -; d_gene: -; j_gene: TRBJ2-5; v_gene: TRBV5-4; CDR3aa: CASSTDQESQYF; CDR3nt: TGTGCCAGTAGTACGGACCAAGAGAGCCAATACTTC
abundance: -; d_gene: -; j_gene: TRBJ2-1; v_gene: TRBV5-1; CDR3aa: CAGSLGWRGSYNEQFF; CDR3nt: TGCGCCGGCAGCTTGGGCTGGCGGGGAAGCTACAATGAGCAGTTCTTC
abundance: -; d_gene: -; j_gene: TRBJ2-5; v_gene: TRBV12-3/TRBV12-4; CDR3aa: CAGNLEGVETQYF; CDR3nt: TGTGCCGGCAATTTAGAGGGGGTAGAGACCCAGTACTTC
abundance: -; d_gene: -; j_gene: TRBJ2-3; v_gene: TRBV11-1; CDR3aa: CTSSSGGGSVGARTDTQYF; CDR3nt: TGTACCAGCAGCTCTGGGGGAGGCTCTGTTGGAGCCCGCACAGATACACAGTATTTT
abundance: once; d_gene: -; j_gene: TRBJ2-5; v_gene: TRBV12-3/TRBV12-4; CDR3aa: CANSRSGTETQYF; CDR3nt: TGTGCCAATAGCCGAAGTGGGACAGAGACCCAGTACTTC
abundance: many; d_gene: -; j_gene: TRBJ2-2; v_gene: TRBV7-9; CDR3aa: CASSLVLQGWTGELFF; CDR3nt: TGTGCCAGCAGCTTAGTTCTTCAGGGTTGGACCGGGGAGCTGTTTTTT
abundance: -; d_gene: -; j_gene: TRBJ2-7; v_gene: TRBV10-2; CDR3aa: CASMRGVSYEQYF; CDR3nt: TGCGCCAGCATGCGGGGCGTCTCCTATGAGCAGTACTTC
abundance: -; d_gene: TRBD1; j_gene: TRBJ2-7; v_gene: TRBV4-1; CDR3aa: CASSLRDRWTYEQYF; CDR3nt: TGCGCCAGCAGCCTAAGGGACAGGTGGACCTACGAGCAGTACTTC
abundance: once; d_gene: -; j_gene: TRBJ2-3; v_gene: TRBV6-1; CDR3aa: CASSDSVGSPQYF; CDR3nt: TGTGCCAGCAGTGACAGTGTAGGTTCTCCACAGTATTTT
abundance: -; d_gene: -; j_gene: TRBJ2-5; v_gene: TRBV5-1; CDR3aa: CASSLSGRSMETQYF; CDR3nt: TGCGCCAGCAGCTTATCGGGCAGGAGCATGGAGACCCAGTACTTC
abundance: -; d_gene: -; j_gene: TRBJ2-1; v_gene: TRBV11-3; CDR3aa: CISSLGVSNNEQFF; CDR3nt: TGTATCAGCAGCTTAGGCGTCTCGAACAATGAGCAATTCTTC
abundance: -; d_gene: TRBD2; j_gene: TRBJ2-3; v_gene: TRBV6-6; CDR3aa: CVSSPRTSGSTKRGTDTQYF; CDR3nt: TGTGTCAGCAGTCCAAGGACTAGCGGGAGTACGAAAAGGGGCACAGATACGCAGTATTTT
abundance: -; d_gene: -; j_gene: TRBJ2-1; v_gene: TRBV9; CDR3aa: CASSVSGLTFNEQFF; CDR3nt: TGTGCCAGCAGCGTATCCGGACTAACCTTCAATGAGCAGTTCTTC
abundance: few; d_gene: -; j_gene: TRBJ1-2; v_gene: TRBV29-1; CDR3aa: CSVKIGRSIYDYTF; CDR3nt: TGCAGCGTCAAGATTGGACGGTCGATCTATGACTACACCTTC
abundance: -; d_gene: TRBD2; j_gene: TRBJ2-1; v_gene: TRBV28; CDR3aa: CAISPLGLTGGPYNEQFF; CDR3nt: TGTGCCATCAGTCCCCTCGGACTAACGGGAGGGCCCTACAATGAGCAGTTCTTC
abundance: -; d_gene: -; j_gene: TRBJ1-6; v_gene: TRBV14; CDR3aa: CASSQGDGRPLRF; CDR3nt: TGTGCCAGCAGCCAAGGAGATGGAAGACCCCTCCGCTTT
abundance: -; d_gene: -; j_gene: TRBJ1-1; v_gene: TRBV5-6; CDR3aa: CASSPWGKLNTEAFF; CDR3nt: TGTGCCAGTAGCCCATGGGGTAAATTGAACACTGAAGCTTTCTTT
abundance: -; d_gene: -; j_gene: TRBJ1-1; v_gene: TRBV6-2/TRBV6-3; CDR3aa: CACSPKRLFTEMNTKAFF; CDR3nt: TGTGCCTGCAGTCCCAAGAGGCTTTTTACCGAAATGAACACTAAAGCTTTCTTT
abundance: -; d_gene: -; j_gene: TRBJ1-1; v_gene: TRBV30; CDR3aa: CAWSVRGAGNTEALF; CDR3nt: TGTGCCTGGAGTGTGAGGGGAGCCGGGAACACTGAAGCTCTCTTT
abundance: -; d_gene: -; j_gene: TRBJ2-1; v_gene: TRBV5-1; CDR3aa: CASIFSGAYYEQFF; CDR3nt: TGCGCCAGCATCTTTTCGGGAGCGTACTATGAGCAGTTCTTC
abundance: many; d_gene: -; j_gene: TRBJ1-1; v_gene: TRBV28; CDR3aa: CATIRGSVRQAFF; CDR3nt: TGTGCCACAATTCGGGGCAGCGTCCGACAAGCTTTCTTT
abundance: -; d_gene: -; j_gene: TRBJ1-1; v_gene: TRBV12-3/TRBV12-4; CDR3aa: CASSLKVGLGNTEAFF; CDR3nt: TGTGCCAGTAGTTTAAAGGTCGGACTGGGGAACACTGAAGCTTTCTTT
abundance: -; d_gene: -; j_gene: TRBJ2-1; v_gene: TRBV18; CDR3aa: CVSSPPIYNEQFF; CDR3nt: TGTGTCAGCTCACCACCGATCTACAATGAGCAGTTCTTC
abundance: -; d_gene: TRBD2; j_gene: TRBJ2-7; v_gene: TRBV5-1; CDR3aa: CANSSGLAVYKQYF; CDR3nt: TGCGCCAACAGCTCGGGACTAGCGGTCTACAAGCAGTACTTC
abundance: -; d_gene: -; j_gene: TRBJ2-1; v_gene: TRBV11-2; CDR3aa: CASSLGSDGRYEQLF; CDR3nt: TGTGCCAGCAGCTTAGGGTCCGATGGGAGGTATGAGCAGCTCTTC